The 13 T cell receptor beta chains below were found in one sample sequenced in a study of beta chain features in type 1 diabetes (dated by TCRdb to between 2017 and 2018). Library prep was done by the immunoSEQ multiplex PCR assay. The entire isolated RNA was reverse transcribed using the High Capacity cDNA Reverse Transcription Kit, and thus expressed TCRB transcripts were sequenced. The source is immuneACCESS, and TCRdb retained only in-frame sequences with V and J called. Part of the clones is not carried over; for the studies checked, unresolved V genes explain less than half of this, and the remainder is unexplained. Within this sample are 680,000 or so clones, with 13% of them counted one time only. The biggest ten clones account for less than 0.025% of the sample. These receptors have no identified antigens. Overall study results and their limits: A moderate but significant shortening of TCRB CDR3 length was observed in type 1 diabetes patients in all four CD4+ subsets.

Sequences were obtained from naive CD4+ T cells from blood. The meaning of the sample's cell subset or site label: true naive CD4+ T cells. Receptors originate from a man aged 18 to 30 with type 1 diabetes.

V gene TRBV7-8 combines with J gene TRBJ1-6, with D tentatively TRBD1 (6 bases). From germline, CDR1 is SGHVS and CDR2 FQNEAQ. V shed 6 bases and J shed 14 bases, with 17 bases lying between them. The CDR3 runs to 13 residues. The CDR3, as DNA: TGTGCCAGCAGGGCGTCAAGGACAGTATCCCTCCACTTT. Its translation is CASRASRTVSLHF.

This chain uses TRBV10-3 with TRBJ2-5; 8 bases map to TRBD1. The CDR3 is made up of 13 amino acids. Trimming at V came to 5 bases and at J to 5 bases, leaving 4 bases not matched to a gene. Looked up from germline, CDR1 is ENHRY and CDR2 is SYGVKD. CDR3 residues: CAISPTGEETQYF. The CDR3 nucleotides are TGTGCCATCAGTCCGACAGGGGAGGAGACCCAGTACTTC.

This clone appeared a few times. The J gene is TRBJ2-5, the V gene TRBV30; 8 bases are shared with TRBD1. This CDR3 comprises 16 residues. Germline V gene lookup returns CDR1 GTSNPN and CDR2 SVGIG (reference sequence). Trimming cost V 3 bases and J 7 bases; bases outside gene matches: 16. CDR3 amino acids: CAWRPRTGQPPGTQYF. DNA of the CDR3: TGTGCCTGGAGGCCCCGGACAGGGCAACCGCCCGGGACCCAGTACTTC.

This clone was seen many times. V and J are TRBV4-1 and TRBJ2-1; no reliable D call. CDR3 size: 14 residues. V lost 0 bases and J lost 6, with 9 bases in between. Germline-derived CDR1 and CDR2 are MGHRA and YSYEKL. CDR3 DNA: TGCGCCAGCAGCCAAGAAGGGTGGCCCAATGAGCAGTTCTTC. Amino acid sequence: CASSQEGWPNEQFF.

In regard to this clone: Additional DNA sequences in this sample encode the identical CDR3. The gene calls are TRBV5-1 and TRBJ2-7; unclear D gene. The ends were cut back, 1 base at V and 3 bases at J, with 5 bases in the middle. This CDR3 contains 12 residues. Germline V gives CDR1 SGHRS, CDR2 YFSETQ. CDR3 DNA: TGCGCCAGCAGCTTGCCAGGCTACGAGCAGTACTTC. Its protein is CASSLPGYEQYF.

This clone occurred once. The rearrangement uses TRBV7-6 and TRBJ1-4; D possibly corresponds to TRBD1 (5 bases). This CDR3 has 14 residues. CDR1 SGHVS and CDR2 FNYEAQ come from the germline V gene. The germline V and J ends were trimmed by 5 bases and 8 bases, with 15 bases remaining between them. The CDR3, as DNA: TGTGCCAGCAGCCCTGGGGGACGGTACGAAAAACTGTTTTTT. Translating it yields CASSPGGRYEKLFF.

In its sample, this clone was seen a few times. The chain joins TRBV4-1 to TRBJ1-2; TRBD1 is a possible D gene (6 bases). This CDR3 region has 15 residues. Germline loops: CDR1 MGHRA, CDR2 YSYEKL. V was pared by 3 bases and J by 4 bases, with 15 bases between. The CDR3 region has the DNA TGCGCCAGCAGCCAGCCCAGGGGCTCCCGCTATGGCTACACCTTC. It codes for CASSQPRGSRYGYTF.

The chain recombines TRBV4-1 with TRBJ2-7; no clear D. CDR1 and CDR2 (germline): MGHRA, YSYEKL. With 1 base removed from V and 0 bases from J, the gap between germline ends came to 10 bases. The CDR3 is 15 residues long. The CDR3: CASSQAAANSYEQYF. In DNA, the CDR3 is TGCGCCAGCAGCCAAGCCGCGGCAAACTCCTACGAGCAGTACTTC.

The chain combines TRBV6-1 with TRBJ2-7; a weak D match, TRBD1 (6 bases). This CDR3 is built from 15 residues. V gave up 4 bases and J gave up 0 bases, with 13 bases separating them. Per the germline V gene, CDR1 is MNHNS and CDR2 is SASEGT. The CDR3 sequence: CASSVAGTSSYEQYF. Here the CDR3 DNA reads TGTGCCAGCAGTGTGGCCGGGACAAGCTCCTACGAGCAGTACTTC.

The chain links TRBV4-1 to TRBJ1-5; 8 bases are shared with TRBD1. The trim removed 4 bases at V and 6 bases at J, leaving 8 bases unmatched. Germline V gene lookup returns CDR1 MGHRA and CDR2 YSYEKL. The CDR3 sequence is 15 residues long. DNA for the CDR3: TGCGCCAGCAGCCTACTGACAGGGGCGGGTCAGCCCCAGCATTTT. This gives the protein CASSLLTGAGQPQHF.

Only a few counts were recorded for this clone. The chain links TRBV6-1 to TRBJ1-1; 7 bases match TRBD1. The V gene end was trimmed by 8 bases and the J gene end by 10 bases; junction bases not matched to a gene: 10. CDR3 size: 12 residues. CDR1 is MNHNS and CDR2 is SASEGT in the germline V gene. This chain's CDR3 is CASRQGPSIAFF. The CDR3 DNA reads as TGTGCCAGCCGACAGGGTCCCTCGATAGCTTTCTTT.

Notes on this clone: It is likely a read error, because the conserved phenylalanine at the end of the CDR3 is missing. The DNA is omitted, as the CDR3 cannot be located on it reliably, and the CDR3 follows TCRdb's listing. The genes are TRBV7-2 and TRBJ1-2. The CDR3 sequence runs 12 residues, both termini included. The germline CDR1 and CDR2 sequences are SGHTA and FQGNSA. The CDR3 spells CASSSLGEPQTI.

V is TRBV6-5 and J is TRBJ2-7, with D perhaps being TRBD1 or TRBD2 (6 bases each). CDR3 length: 15 amino acids. V was pared by 0 bases and J by 0 bases, with 9 bases between. Germline CDR1 is MNHEY and CDR2 is SVGAGI. The CDR3 DNA reads as TGTGCCAGCAGTTACTCGCGGGACACCTCCTACGAGCAGTACTTC. Protein: CASSYSRDTSYEQYF.